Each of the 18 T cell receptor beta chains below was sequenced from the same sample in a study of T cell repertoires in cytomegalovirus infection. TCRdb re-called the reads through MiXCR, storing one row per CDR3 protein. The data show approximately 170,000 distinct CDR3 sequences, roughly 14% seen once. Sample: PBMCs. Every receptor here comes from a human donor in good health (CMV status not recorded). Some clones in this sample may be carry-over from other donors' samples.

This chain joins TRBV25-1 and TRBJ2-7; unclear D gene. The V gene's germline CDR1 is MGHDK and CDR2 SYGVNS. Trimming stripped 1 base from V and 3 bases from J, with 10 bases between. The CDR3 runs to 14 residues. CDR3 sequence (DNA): TGTGCCAGCAGTGAATTCAATCCAGACTACGAGCAGTACTTC. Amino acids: CASSEFNPDYEQYF.

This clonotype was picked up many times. The chain's CDR3 is CASSQAQIVNTEAFF. Written as DNA, the CDR3 is TGTGCCAGCAGCCAAGCCCAAATCGTCAACACTGAAGCTTTCTTT. This chain links TRBV4-2 with TRBJ1-1; D remains unclear. Germline CDR1 reads LGHNA; CDR2 reads YNFKEQ. This CDR3 spans 15 amino acids. Trimming removed 1 base at V and 2 bases at J, with 11 bases between.

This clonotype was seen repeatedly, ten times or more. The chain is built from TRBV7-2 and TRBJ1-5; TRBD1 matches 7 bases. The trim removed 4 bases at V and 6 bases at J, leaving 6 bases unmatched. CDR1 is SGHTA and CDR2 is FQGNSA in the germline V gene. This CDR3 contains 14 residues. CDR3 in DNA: TGTGCCAGCAGCTACAGGGGAGCGAGTCAGCCCCAGCATTTT. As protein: CASSYRGASQPQHF.

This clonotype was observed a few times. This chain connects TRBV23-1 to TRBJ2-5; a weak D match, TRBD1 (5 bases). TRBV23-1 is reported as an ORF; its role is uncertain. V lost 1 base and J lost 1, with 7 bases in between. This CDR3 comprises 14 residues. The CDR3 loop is CASSQCDSQETQYF. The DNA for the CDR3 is TGCGCCAGCAGTCAATGTGACAGCCAAGAGACCCAGTACTTC.

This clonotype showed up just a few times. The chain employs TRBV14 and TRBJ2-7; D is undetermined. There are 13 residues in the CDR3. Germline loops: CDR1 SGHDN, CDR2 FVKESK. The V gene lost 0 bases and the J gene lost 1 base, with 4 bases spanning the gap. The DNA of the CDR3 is TGTGCCAGCAGCCAAGACTTTTCCTACGAGCAGTACTTC. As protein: CASSQDFSYEQYF.

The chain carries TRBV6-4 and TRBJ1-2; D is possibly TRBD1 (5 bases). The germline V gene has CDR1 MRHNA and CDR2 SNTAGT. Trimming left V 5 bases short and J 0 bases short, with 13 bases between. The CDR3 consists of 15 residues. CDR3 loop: CASSSQRGANYGYTF. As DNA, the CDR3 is TGTGCCAGCAGTAGTCAACGGGGGGCTAACTATGGCTACACCTTC.

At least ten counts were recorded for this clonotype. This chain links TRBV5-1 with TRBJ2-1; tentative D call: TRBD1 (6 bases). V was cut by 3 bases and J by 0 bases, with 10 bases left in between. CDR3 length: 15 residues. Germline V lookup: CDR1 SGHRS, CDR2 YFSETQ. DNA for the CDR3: TGCGCCAGCAGCTCCGGACAGAGCTCCTACAATGAGCAGTTCTTC. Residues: CASSSGQSSYNEQFF. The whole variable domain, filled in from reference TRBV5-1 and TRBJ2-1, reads KAGVTQTPRYLIKTRGQQVTLSCSPISGHRSVSWYQQTPGQGLQFLFEYFSETQRNKGNFPGRFSGRQFSNSRSEMNVSTLELGDSALYLCASSSGQSSYNEQFFGPGTRLTVL.

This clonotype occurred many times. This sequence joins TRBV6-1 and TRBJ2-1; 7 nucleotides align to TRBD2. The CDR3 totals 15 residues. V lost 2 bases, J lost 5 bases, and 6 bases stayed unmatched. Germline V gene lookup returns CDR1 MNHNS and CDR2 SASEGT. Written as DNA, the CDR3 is TGTGCCAGCAGTGAATTGGGGGAGGGAGACAATGAGCAGTTCTTC. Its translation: CASSELGEGDNEQFF.

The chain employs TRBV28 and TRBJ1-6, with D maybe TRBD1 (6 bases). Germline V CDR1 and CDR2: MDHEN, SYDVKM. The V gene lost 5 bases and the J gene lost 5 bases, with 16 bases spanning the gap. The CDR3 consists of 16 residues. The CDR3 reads CASSPPSGANNSPLHF. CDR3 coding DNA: TGTGCCAGCAGTCCGCCTTCGGGGGCAAATAATTCACCCCTCCACTTT.

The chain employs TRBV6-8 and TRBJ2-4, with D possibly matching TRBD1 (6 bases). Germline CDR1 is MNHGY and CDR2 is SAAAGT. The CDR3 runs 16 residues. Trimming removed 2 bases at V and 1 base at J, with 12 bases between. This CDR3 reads CASSYGGAHAKNIQYF. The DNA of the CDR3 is TGTGCCAGCAGTTACGGGGGCGCGCACGCCAAAAACATTCAGTACTTC.

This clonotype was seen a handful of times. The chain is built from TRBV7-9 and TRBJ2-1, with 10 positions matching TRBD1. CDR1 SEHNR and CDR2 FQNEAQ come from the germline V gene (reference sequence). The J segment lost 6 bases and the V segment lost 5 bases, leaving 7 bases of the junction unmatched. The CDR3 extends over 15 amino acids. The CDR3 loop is CASSPSGTGVNEQFF. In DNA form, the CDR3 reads TGTGCCAGCAGCCCCTCCGGGACAGGGGTCAATGAGCAGTTCTTC. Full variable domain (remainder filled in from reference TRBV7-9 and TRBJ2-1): DTGVSQNPRHKITKRGQNVTFRCDPISEHNRLYWYRQTLGQGPEFLTYFQNEAQLEKSRLLSDRFSAERPKGSFSTLEIQRTEQGDSAMYLCASSPSGTGVNEQFFGPGTRLTVL.

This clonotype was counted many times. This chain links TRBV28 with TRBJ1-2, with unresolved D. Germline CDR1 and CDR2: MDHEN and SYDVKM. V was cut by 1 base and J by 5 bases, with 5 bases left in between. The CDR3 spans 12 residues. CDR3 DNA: TGTGCCAGCAGTTTATTGCCGTATGGCTACACCTTC. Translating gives CASSLLPYGYTF.

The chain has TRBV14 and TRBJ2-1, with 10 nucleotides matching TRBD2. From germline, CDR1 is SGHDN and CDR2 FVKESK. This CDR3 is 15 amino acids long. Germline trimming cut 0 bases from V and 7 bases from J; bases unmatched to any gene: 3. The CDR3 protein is CASSQEASGRNEQFF. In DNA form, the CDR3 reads TGTGCCAGCAGCCAAGAAGCTAGCGGGAGAAATGAGCAGTTCTTC.

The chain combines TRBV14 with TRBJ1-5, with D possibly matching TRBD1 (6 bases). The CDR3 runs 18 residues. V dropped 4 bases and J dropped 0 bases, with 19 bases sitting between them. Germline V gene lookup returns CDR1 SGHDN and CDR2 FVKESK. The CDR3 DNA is TGTGCCAGCAGCCTCGGAGGGACACCGAAATATAGCAATCAGCCCCAGCATTTT. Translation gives CASSLGGTPKYSNQPQHF.

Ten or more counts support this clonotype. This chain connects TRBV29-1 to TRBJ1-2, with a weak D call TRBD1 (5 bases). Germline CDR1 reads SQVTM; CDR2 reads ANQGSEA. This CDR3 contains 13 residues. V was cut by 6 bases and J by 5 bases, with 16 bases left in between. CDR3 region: CSVEEDTGYGYTF. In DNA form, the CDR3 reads TGCAGCGTGGAGGAGGACACCGGTTATGGCTACACCTTC.

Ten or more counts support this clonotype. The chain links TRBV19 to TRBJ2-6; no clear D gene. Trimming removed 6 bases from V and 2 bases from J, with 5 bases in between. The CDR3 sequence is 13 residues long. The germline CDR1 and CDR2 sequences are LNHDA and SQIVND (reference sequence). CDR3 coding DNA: TGTGCCAGTAGGTTTGCTGGGGCCAACGTCCTGACTTTC. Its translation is CASRFAGANVLTF. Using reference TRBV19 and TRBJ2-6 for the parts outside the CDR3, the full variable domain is DGGITQSPKYLFRKEGQNVTLSCEQNLNHDAMYWYRQDPGQGLRLIYYSQIVNDFQKGDIAEGYSVSREKKESFPLTVTSAQKNPTAFYLCASRFAGANVLTFGAGSRLTVL.

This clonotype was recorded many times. The CDR3 DNA is TGCGCCAGCAGCCAAAGTTGGTTTCTGAACACTGAAGCTTTCTTT. Translation: CASSQSWFLNTEAFF. This rearrangement joins TRBV4-1 to TRBJ1-1; D is undetermined. Per germline, CDR1 MGHRA and CDR2 YSYEKL. This CDR3 region has 15 residues. V lost 2 bases and J lost 0, with 10 bases in between.

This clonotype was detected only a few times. CDR3 sequence reads: CASSWDTSWETQYF. The DNA of the CDR3 is TGCGCCAGCAGCTGGGACACCTCCTGGGAGACCCAGTACTTC. V gene TRBV5-1 combines with J gene TRBJ2-5; D is perhaps TRBD1 (6 bases). The V end was cut by 3 bases, the J end by 5 bases, with 14 bases between. CDR1 is SGHRS and CDR2 is YFSETQ in the germline V gene. CDR3 length: 14 amino acids.